The 21 T cell receptor beta chains below all came from one sample that was sequenced in a study of early T cells in non-severe SARS-CoV-2 infection. TCRdb fed the 5' RACE reads into MiXCR, producing one record per CDR3 protein. The table records around 50,000 distinct CDR3 sequences, 10% to 15% of them present only once. Sequencing was done on a sample of whole blood. The receptors come from an adult who was a healthcare worker with PCR-confirmed SARS-CoV-2 infection or an uninfected control (not recorded which).

The genes are TRBV19 and TRBJ2-7, with unresolved D. Germline CDR1 and CDR2: LNHDA and SQIVND (reference sequence). The CDR3 spans 14 residues. Trimming removed 1 base from V and 4 bases from J, with 11 bases in between. This chain's CDR3 is CASSIVLGEYEQYF. Written as DNA, the CDR3 is TGTGCCAGTAGTATAGTACTTGGCGAGTACGAGCAGTACTTC.

The J gene is TRBJ1-1, the V gene TRBV19; a possible D gene is TRBD1 (5 bases). CDR3 size: 13 residues. Trimming removed 5 bases from V and 6 bases from J, with 13 bases in between. Germline V CDR1 and CDR2: LNHDA, SQIVND (reference sequence). The CDR3 coding sequence is TGTGCCAGTAGTTTGGGGGGTCCCTCTGAAGCTTTCTTT. Protein: CASSLGGPSEAFF.

Ten or more counts support this clonotype. This chain joins TRBV11-3 and TRBJ2-2, with TRBD1 matching over 8 bases. The junction had 3 bases not matched to a gene; V was cut back by 3 bases and J by 3 bases. Germline lookup yields CDR1 SGHNT and CDR2 YENEEA. This CDR3 spans 15 amino acids. This chain's CDR3 is CASSFRGRDTGELFF. CDR3 sequence (DNA): TGTGCCAGCAGCTTCAGGGGGCGAGACACCGGGGAGCTGTTTTTT.

This clonotype appeared a few times. The gene calls are TRBV5-1 and TRBJ1-1; no clear D gene. CDR1 and CDR2 (germline): SGHRS, YFSETQ. V lost 0 bases, J lost 4 bases, and 7 bases lay in between. The CDR3 spans 13 residues. CDR3 sequence (DNA): TGCGCCAGCAGCTTGGACAGACGCACTGAAGCTTTCTTT. Its translation: CASSLDRRTEAFF.

This clonotype was counted between two and nine times. The chain recombines TRBV19 with TRBJ1-2, with 7 bases identical to TRBD1. This CDR3 has 16 amino acids. Germline V gives CDR1 LNHDA, CDR2 SQIVND (reference sequence). After removal of 4 bases from V and 4 bases from J, the junction contained 12 bases not matched to a gene. The CDR3 bases are TGTGCCAGTAGTAAAAACCCCGGGACAGCTGTCTATGGCTACACCTTC. Translating it yields CASSKNPGTAVYGYTF.

This clonotype was observed a handful of times. This chain connects TRBV5-5 to TRBJ2-7; 7 bases are shared with TRBD2. The V segment lost 7 bases and the J segment 4 bases; nucleotides outside the gene matches: 8. CDR3 length: 13 residues. Germline V lookup: CDR1 SGHKS, CDR2 YYEKEE (reference sequence). The CDR3 loop is CASCRAGVYEQYF. The CDR3, as DNA: TGTGCCAGCTGCCGCGCGGGGGTTTACGAGCAGTACTTC.

This clonotype was recorded a few times. This chain uses TRBV3-1 with TRBJ2-7, with D perhaps matching TRBD1 (6 bases). CDR1 LGHDT and CDR2 YNNKEL come from the germline V gene (reference sequence). The ends were cut back, 0 bases at V and 6 bases at J, with 9 bases in the middle. CDR3 length: 13 amino acids. The CDR3 nucleotides are TGTGCCAGCAGCCAAGAGGGCAGGGGCGAGCAGTACTTC. It codes for CASSQEGRGEQYF.

This clonotype has at least ten counts. The rearrangement uses TRBV29-1 and TRBJ1-1; no reliable D call. Germline assignment: CDR1 SQVTM and CDR2 ANQGSEA. There are 11 residues in the CDR3. Trimming took 5 bases from V and 1 from J, leaving 5 bases between them. The CDR3 nucleotides read TGCAGCGTTAACACGAACACTGAAGCTTTCTTT. Its protein is CSVNTNTEAFF.

The chain has TRBV28 and TRBJ1-5; D is uncertain. Trimming took 7 bases from V and 6 from J, leaving 10 bases between them. The CDR3 has 12 amino acids. From germline, CDR1 is MDHEN and CDR2 SYDVKM. The CDR3 is CASMEGIQPQHF. CDR3 in DNA: TGTGCCAGCATGGAGGGAATTCAGCCCCAGCATTTT.

This clonotype has at least ten counts. The rearrangement links TRBV11-2 to TRBJ1-5; D call uncertain. V lost 6 bases and J 4 bases, leaving 19 bases between the germline ends. Germline V gene lookup returns CDR1 SGHAT and CDR2 FQNNGV. The CDR3 totals 16 residues. CDR3 sequence: CASRASGEGGNQPQHF. The DNA for the CDR3 is TGTGCCAGCAGGGCCTCGGGAGAAGGCGGTAATCAGCCCCAGCATTTT. The entire variable domain, with the rest obtained from reference TRBV11-2 and TRBJ1-5, is as follows: EAGVAQSPRYKIIEKRQSVAFWCNPISGHATLYWYQQILGQGPKLLIQFQNNGVVDDSQLPKDRFSAERLKGVDSTLKIQPAKLEDSAVYLCASRASGEGGNQPQHFGDGTRLSIL.

This clonotype appeared many times. The chain uses TRBV5-1 and TRBJ2-1; unclear D gene. CDR3 length: 13 amino acids. Trimming left V 1 base short and J 7 bases short, with 9 bases between. Germline CDR1 reads SGHRS; CDR2 reads YFSETQ. CDR3: CASSLRPPNEQFF. The CDR3 DNA reads TGCGCCAGCAGCTTGAGACCTCCTAATGAGCAGTTCTTC.

The sample holds many counts of this clonotype. The chain has TRBV3-1 and TRBJ1-1; a weak D match, TRBD1 (5 bases). The germline V gene encodes CDR1 LGHDT and CDR2 YNNKEL (reference sequence). CDR3 length: 11 residues. Trimming took 6 bases from V and 5 from J, leaving 7 bases between them. The CDR3 sequence is CASRWGTEAFF. The CDR3 nucleotides are TGTGCCAGCAGGTGGGGGACTGAAGCTTTCTTT. The variable domain in full, with the rest retrieved from reference TRBV3-1 and TRBJ1-1, is DTAVSQTPKYLVTQMGNDKSIKCEQNLGHDTMYWYKQDSKKFLKIMFSYNNKELIINETVPNRFSPKSPDKAHLNLHINSLELGDSAVYFCASRWGTEAFFGQGTRLTVV.

V gene TRBV5-1 combines with J gene TRBJ1-2; tentative D call: TRBD1 (6 bases). Germline CDR1 and CDR2: SGHRS and YFSETQ. V lost 3 bases and J 4 bases, leaving 16 bases between the germline ends. The CDR3 loop spans 15 amino acids. The CDR3 sequence: CASSSGQTSGYGYTF. Here the CDR3 DNA reads TGCGCCAGCAGCTCGGGACAAACGTCTGGCTATGGCTACACCTTC.

With regard to this clonotype: A single base separates this from a much larger clone, so it may be a read error. This sequence joins TRBV2 and TRBJ1-2; D remains unclear. The length of the CDR3 is 13 residues. From germline, CDR1 is SNHLY and CDR2 FYNNEI. The CDR3 reads CAGSVSGRYGYTF. CDR3 nucleotide sequence: TGTGCCGGCAGTGTGTCGGGTCGGTATGGCTACACCTTC.

This clonotype was seen repeatedly, ten times or more. The V and J genes are TRBV2 and TRBJ1-6; tentative D call: TRBD1 (5 bases). This CDR3 has 14 residues. Germline V gene data show CDR1 as SNHLY and CDR2 as FYNNEI. Trimming cost V 3 bases and J 7 bases, with 10 bases left between them. This CDR3 is CASSEGVSNSPLHF. The DNA for the CDR3 is TGTGCCAGCAGTGAGGGGGTATCGAATTCACCCCTCCACTTT.

This clonotype was detected many times. This rearrangement joins TRBV11-2 to TRBJ2-2; D remains unclear. Germline values: CDR1 SGHAT, CDR2 FQNNGV. CDR3 size: 14 residues. The V end lost 4 bases, the J end lost 6 bases, and 12 bases lay between the germline ends. The CDR3 region has the DNA TGTGCCAGCAGCTATAGGCCAGCGCCCGGGGAGCTGTTTTTT. Translated, it gives CASSYRPAPGELFF. The full variable domain, its missing parts supplied by reference TRBV11-2 and TRBJ2-2, is EAGVAQSPRYKIIEKRQSVAFWCNPISGHATLYWYQQILGQGPKLLIQFQNNGVVDDSQLPKDRFSAERLKGVDSTLKIQPAKLEDSAVYLCASSYRPAPGELFFGEGSRLTVL.

This clonotype was seen repeatedly, ten times or more. The CDR3 is CASSWATLGEEKLFF. As DNA, the CDR3 is TGTGCCAGCAGCTGGGCGACCCTGGGAGAGGAAAAACTGTTTTTT. The chain recombines TRBV7-2 with TRBJ1-4; D is uncertain. Trimming removed 4 bases from V and 8 bases from J, with 17 bases in between. This CDR3 has 15 residues. Germline values: CDR1 SGHTA, CDR2 FQGNSA.

In its sample, this clonotype was seen a few times. The genes are TRBV2 and TRBJ1-1; perhaps TRBD1 as D (5 bases). The CDR3 extends over 11 amino acids. Deletions cut 8 bases from V and 11 bases from J, with 15 bases between. CDR1 and CDR2 from the germline V gene are SNHLY and FYNNEI. As DNA, the CDR3 is TGTGCCAGCGAGGGTCAGGAGGGGGCTTTCTTT. It encodes CASEGQEGAFF.

This clonotype has ten or more counts. This chain joins TRBV7-6 and TRBJ2-7; 10 bases match TRBD2. Unmatched junction bases numbered 4, after V lost 5 bases and J lost 3 bases. The CDR3 runs 14 residues. From germline, CDR1 is SGHVS and CDR2 FNYEAQ. CDR3 sequence (DNA): TGTGCCAGCAGCCGGACTAGCGGAAACTACGAGCAGTACTTC. Protein sequence: CASSRTSGNYEQYF.

This clonotype occurred a few times. The chain couples TRBV5-1 to TRBJ2-7; D may be TRBD2 (7 bases). V gave up 4 bases and J gave up 5 bases, with 25 bases separating them. This CDR3 contains 17 residues. Germline V gives CDR1 SGHRS, CDR2 YFSETQ. CDR3 bases: TGCGCCAGCAGCCACCACTCGGCCATCGGGGGGCATGACGAGCAGTACTTC. Protein: CASSHHSAIGGHDEQYF.

The sample holds many counts of this clonotype. The rearrangement uses TRBV12-3 or TRBV12-4 and TRBJ2-7; a possible D gene is TRBD2 (6 bases). The CDR3 has 17 amino acids. Trimming took off 7 bases at V and 2 bases at J, with 24 bases between the two ends. The DNA for the CDR3 is TGTGCCAGCACCACCGCGGGACGAACGCAGTACCCCTACGAGCAGTACTTC. It specifies CASTTAGRTQYPYEQYF.